Listed below are T cell receptor beta chains from one sample, sequenced in a study of blood T cells in healthy people across ages. TCRdb ran MiXCR on the 5' RACE reads and lists one entry per CDR3 protein. The sample records more than 1 million distinct CDR3 sequences, under 55% being singletons. What was sequenced was blood. The receptors were sampled from a woman aged 55-75 years in good health. The CDR3 runs from the conserved cysteine through the conserved F or W. Each record gives: D gene, V gene, J gene, clone size, CDR3 protein, CDR3 DNA. The D gene is left open where the match is weak. Clone size is shown for a subset of rows, as once, few, many or a class of expanded clone.

d_gene: -
v_gene: TRBV27
j_gene: TRBJ2-7
abundance: -
CDR3aa: CASSLSASGVYEQYF
CDR3nt: TGTGCCAGCAGTTTATCAGCCAGCGGAGTATACGAGCAGTACTTC

d_gene: -
v_gene: TRBV12-3/TRBV12-4
j_gene: TRBJ2-1
abundance: few
CDR3aa: CASRVTGTSYNEQFF
CDR3nt: TGTGCCAGCAGGGTAACGGGTACCTCCTACAATGAGCAGTTCTTC

d_gene: -
v_gene: TRBV5-1
j_gene: TRBJ2-3
abundance: few
CDR3aa: CASSLLRADTQYF
CDR3nt: TGCGCCAGCAGCTTGCTGAGGGCTGATACGCAGTATTTT

d_gene: TRBD1
v_gene: TRBV6-1
j_gene: TRBJ2-4
abundance: -
CDR3aa: CASSDPGQGVIAKNIQYF
CDR3nt: TGTGCCAGCAGTGATCCGGGACAGGGGGTTATTGCCAAAAACATTCAGTACTTC

d_gene: TRBD1
v_gene: TRBV20-1
j_gene: TRBJ2-5
abundance: -
CDR3aa: CSAFWDSKGEQYF
CDR3nt: TGCAGTGCTTTCTGGGACAGTAAAGGGGAGCAGTACTTC

d_gene: TRBD2
v_gene: TRBV19
j_gene: TRBJ2-1
abundance: few
CDR3aa: CASSMGTSGYNEQFF
CDR3nt: TGTGCCAGTAGTATGGGGACTAGCGGTTACAATGAGCAGTTCTTC

d_gene: -
v_gene: TRBV13
j_gene: TRBJ2-5
abundance: -
CDR3aa: CASSLAPSRGGETQYF
CDR3nt: TGTGCCAGCAGCTTAGCCCCGTCCCGGGGTGGAGAGACCCAGTACTTC

d_gene: TRBD2
v_gene: TRBV10-2
j_gene: TRBJ2-7
abundance: -
CDR3aa: CASSESWSGGYEQYF
CDR3nt: TGCGCCAGCAGTGAGTCCTGGAGCGGGGGGTACGAGCAGTACTTC

d_gene: TRBD1
v_gene: TRBV5-1
j_gene: TRBJ1-1
abundance: -
CDR3aa: CASSDGTALYTEAFF
CDR3nt: TGCGCCAGCAGCGACGGGACAGCCCTTTACACTGAAGCTTTCTTT

d_gene: -
v_gene: TRBV10-3
j_gene: TRBJ2-7
abundance: -
CDR3aa: CAISEGASSEQYF
CDR3nt: TGTGCCATCAGTGAGGGGGCATCCTCCGAGCAGTACTTC

d_gene: -
v_gene: TRBV6-5
j_gene: TRBJ2-7
abundance: -
CDR3aa: CASSYGASEQYF
CDR3nt: TGTGCCAGCAGTTACGGGGCGTCTGAGCAGTACTTC

d_gene: TRBD1
v_gene: TRBV12-5
j_gene: TRBJ2-3
abundance: -
CDR3aa: CASGPGQGSTDTQYF
CDR3nt: TGTGCTAGTGGTCCGGGACAGGGGAGTACAGATACGCAGTATTTT

d_gene: TRBD2
v_gene: TRBV18
j_gene: TRBJ2-3
abundance: -
CDR3aa: CASSPSAGGGDTQYF
CDR3nt: TGTGCCAGCTCACCGTCCGCGGGAGGAGGAGATACGCAGTATTTT

d_gene: TRBD2
v_gene: TRBV10-3
j_gene: TRBJ2-7
abundance: -
CDR3aa: CAAHSGRAFSLYEQYF
CDR3nt: TGTGCCGCCCATAGCGGGAGGGCCTTTTCCCTCTACGAGCAGTACTTC

d_gene: -
v_gene: TRBV5-1
j_gene: TRBJ2-4
abundance: once
CDR3aa: CASSMALVKAKNIQYF
CDR3nt: TGCGCCAGCAGCATGGCCCTGGTTAAAGCCAAAAACATTCAGTACTTC

d_gene: -
v_gene: TRBV6-6
j_gene: TRBJ2-5
abundance: -
CDR3aa: CASSYSQGKETQYF
CDR3nt: TGTGCCAGCAGTTACTCTCAGGGGAAAGAGACCCAGTACTTC

d_gene: TRBD2
v_gene: TRBV29-1
j_gene: TRBJ2-1
abundance: few
CDR3aa: CSVRDRGLAGSNEQFF
CDR3nt: TGCAGCGTCCGGGACAGGGGACTAGCGGGGAGCAATGAGCAGTTCTTC

d_gene: -
v_gene: TRBV29-1
j_gene: TRBJ2-5
abundance: -
CDR3aa: CSPVGADEETQYF
CDR3nt: TGCAGCCCCGTGGGAGCGGATGAAGAGACCCAGTACTTC

d_gene: -
v_gene: TRBV12-3/TRBV12-4
j_gene: TRBJ2-7
abundance: -
CDR3aa: CASRFAGSSYEQYF
CDR3nt: TGTGCCAGTCGTTTTGCAGGATCATCCTACGAGCAGTACTTC

d_gene: -
v_gene: TRBV12-3/TRBV12-4
j_gene: TRBJ2-7
abundance: few
CDR3aa: CASSLSPSEQYF
CDR3nt: TGTGCCAGCAGTTTGTCGCCTTCCGAGCAGTACTTC

d_gene: TRBD1
v_gene: TRBV20-1
j_gene: TRBJ1-1
abundance: -
CDR3aa: CSAGRQGMNTEAFF
CDR3nt: TGCAGTGCTGGGAGACAGGGGATGAACACTGAAGCTTTCTTT

d_gene: -
v_gene: TRBV6-5
j_gene: TRBJ2-1
abundance: -
CDR3aa: CASSTPDSSSYNEQFF
CDR3nt: TGTGCCAGCAGTACCCCGGACTCGAGCTCCTACAATGAGCAGTTCTTC

d_gene: -
v_gene: TRBV15
j_gene: TRBJ2-2
abundance: -
CDR3aa: CATSRRDTGELFF
CDR3nt: TGTGCCACCAGCAGAAGGGACACCGGGGAGCTGTTTTTT

d_gene: TRBD1
v_gene: TRBV27
j_gene: TRBJ2-4
abundance: -
CDR3aa: CASSSWDRGSRTKNIQYF
CDR3nt: TGTGCCAGCAGTTCTTGGGACAGGGGGTCGAGGACCAAAAACATTCAGTACTTC

d_gene: TRBD2
v_gene: TRBV20-1
j_gene: TRBJ2-5
abundance: few
CDR3aa: CSAPGLAGAEETQYF
CDR3nt: TGCAGTGCCCCAGGACTAGCGGGAGCCGAAGAGACCCAGTACTTC

d_gene: TRBD2
v_gene: TRBV20-1
j_gene: TRBJ2-7
abundance: -
CDR3aa: CSARPGLASYNEQYF
CDR3nt: TGCAGTGCTAGGCCGGGACTAGCGTCCTACAATGAGCAGTACTTC

d_gene: -
v_gene: TRBV20-1
j_gene: TRBJ2-7
abundance: many
CDR3aa: CSARVDSYEQYF
CDR3nt: TGCAGTGCTAGAGTGGACTCCTACGAGCAGTACTTC

d_gene: -
v_gene: TRBV28
j_gene: TRBJ2-5
abundance: few
CDR3aa: CASGLGGPTGEQYF
CDR3nt: TGTGCCAGCGGTTTGGGGGGGCCAACGGGTGAGCAGTACTTC